The clone carrying this TCR beta chain was counted once. The sample originates from a study of T cell changes during pregnancy in multiple sclerosis. The method was immunoSEQ multiplex PCR; TCRdb's version includes in-frame clones alone and lacks a portion of them. The sample records 41,000 or so clones, 89% being singletons. This CDR3 is 15 amino acids long. Germline values: CDR1 SGHTA, CDR2 FQGNSA. Trimming shortened V by 7 bases and J by 5 bases, and 18 bases separated the two germline ends. The J gene is TRBJ2-1, the V gene TRBV7-2, with D maybe TRBD1 (6 bases). This receptor was taken from a female donor with multiple sclerosis, enrolled in a pregnancy study. This specimen consisted of CD4+ T cells from peripheral blood mononuclear cells, obtained in the first trimester of pregnancy. CDR3: CASIYQWTADNEQFF. Written as DNA, the CDR3 is TGTGCCAGCATCTACCAGTGGACAGCAGACAATGAGCAGTTCTTC.